This TCR beta chain was sequenced for a study of post-analysis software for immune sequencing data. Study-wide background: Recorded subtypes: relapsing-remitting, secondary progressive, progressive-relapsing; some patients unannotated. Study-wide results and limits: Four or five TRBV segments occurring more often in patients than controls included TRBV5-6, TRBV5-1 and TRBV20-1. Strong co-clustering by F measure was evident for samples that had been prepared in the same batch. There was significantly lower normalized Chao1 diversity in multiple sclerosis patients than in controls.

Trimming took 5 bases from V and 5 from J; bases not matched to a gene: 8. The germline gives CDR1 PRHDT, CDR2 FYEKMQ (reference sequence). CDR3 length: 14 residues. cDNA libraries of TCR beta carried unique molecular identifiers. It was from roughly 1.1 to 9.2 million T cells that 450,000 to 550,000 cDNA molecules came. Each CDR3 protein is one row after TCRdb ran MiXCR on the PCR reads. The sample holds about 200,000 distinct CDR3 sequences; 29% are singletons and the top ten take approximately 3%. This clonotype was observed a few times. Its matching antigen is unknown. The sample comprised blood. The origin of this receptor is a girl aged 2-17 years with multiple sclerosis. The genes are TRBV13 and TRBJ2-7; 8 nucleotides match TRBD1. In nucleotides, the CDR3 is TGTGCCAGCAGCCATGACAGGGGTCCTGACGAGCAGTACTTC. Amino acid sequence: CASSHDRGPDEQYF.